Presented here are 22 T cell receptor beta chains from one specimen sequenced in a study of T-cell memory formation after mild COVID-19. Each CDR3 protein gets one entry after TCRdb re-called the 5' RACE reads with MiXCR. Of roughly 610,000 distinct CDR3 sequences listed, approximately 15% are singletons. The sample taken for sequencing was PBMCs or a T cell subset sorted from them (not recorded which). The receptors originated from an adult woman who had mild COVID-19 (a few samples of this study predate the infection). Cell type and time point are not known.

The V call is TRBV5-1, the J call TRBJ2-1, with unresolved D. CDR1 and CDR2 (germline): SGHRS, YFSETQ. Trimming left V 0 bases short and J 5 bases short, with 9 bases between. This CDR3 comprises 14 residues. The CDR3 protein is CASSLEFRHNEQFF. The CDR3 bases are TGCGCCAGCAGCTTGGAGTTCAGACACAATGAGCAGTTCTTC.

This clonotype appeared a few times. The chain couples TRBV11-3 to TRBJ2-4, with unresolved D. V gave up 1 base and J gave up 8 bases, with 9 bases separating them. CDR1 is SGHNT and CDR2 is YENEEA in the germline V gene. The CDR3 covers 13 residues. The CDR3 nucleotides are TGTGCCAGCAGCTTAGTGTACAAGGACATTCAGTACTTC. Amino acid sequence: CASSLVYKDIQYF.

The chain has TRBV23-1 and TRBJ2-3, with 7 bases aligning to TRBD1. TRBV23-1 counts as an open reading frame of uncertain function. This CDR3 contains 17 residues. The trim removed 3 bases at V and 2 bases at J, leaving 11 bases unmatched. The chain's CDR3 is CASSHSQQGRSTDTQYF. DNA of the CDR3: TGCGCCAGCAGTCACTCCCAACAGGGGCGTTCCACAGATACGCAGTATTTT.

The chain recombines TRBV10-3 with TRBJ1-2; tentatively, D is TRBD1 (6 bases). The germline V gene encodes CDR1 ENHRY and CDR2 SYGVKD. Trimming took off 0 bases at V and 1 base at J, with 12 bases between the two ends. The CDR3 has 16 amino acids. The CDR3 here is CAISESTGRINYGYTF. CDR3 coding DNA: TGTGCCATCAGTGAGTCGACAGGCCGGATTAACTATGGCTACACCTTC.

This chain uses TRBV12-3 or TRBV12-4 with TRBJ2-3, with TRBD1 matching over 8 bases. After removal of 7 bases from V and 2 bases from J, the junction contained 8 bases not matched to a gene. This CDR3 has 15 residues. CDR3 in amino acids: CASTDGTGITDTQYF. The CDR3 nucleotides read TGTGCCAGCACCGACGGGACAGGTATCACAGATACGCAGTATTTT.

This clonotype was detected a few times. This chain connects TRBV11-2 to TRBJ2-3, with D tentatively TRBD1 (6 bases). This CDR3 has 16 amino acids. CDR1 is SGHAT, CDR2 FQNNGV, per germline. Trimming removed 2 bases at V and 2 bases at J, with 14 bases between. The CDR3 loop is CASSLRRGGHTDTQYF. Written as DNA, the CDR3 is TGTGCCAGCAGCTTACGCCGAGGGGGACACACAGATACGCAGTATTTT.

This clonotype was counted a few times. The chain employs TRBV7-2 and TRBJ1-1, with D unclear. Per germline, CDR1 SGHTA and CDR2 FQGNSA. The CDR3 contains 13 residues. V lost 3 bases, J lost 7 bases, and 12 bases lay in between. CDR3 coding DNA: TGTGCCAGCAGCTTTTTCGGCCGAGGTGAAGCTTTCTTT. Amino acid sequence: CASSFFGRGEAFF.

This sequence joins TRBV6-5 and TRBJ2-7, with D maybe TRBD2 (5 bases). The V end lost 3 bases, the J end lost 0 bases, and 6 bases lay between the germline ends. This CDR3 comprises 13 residues. From germline, CDR1 is MNHEY and CDR2 SVGAGI. In DNA, the CDR3 is TGTGCCAGCAGTTATACTAGCTCCTACGAGCAGTACTTC. Protein product: CASSYTSSYEQYF.

The rearrangement links TRBV11-3 to TRBJ2-3; 10 bases match TRBD2. There are 17 residues in the CDR3. The V gene's germline CDR1 is SGHNT and CDR2 YENEEA. The trim removed 5 bases at V and 4 bases at J, leaving 12 bases unmatched. Here the CDR3 DNA reads TGTGCCAGCAGCCCCTTGGCTAGCGGGAGTGGCGCAGATACGCAGTATTTT. Residues: CASSPLASGSGADTQYF.

V and J are TRBV13 and TRBJ2-1; 11 nucleotides agree with TRBD2. With V trimmed by 5 bases and J by 8 bases, 8 bases remained unmatched. Germline CDR1 PRHDT, CDR2 FYEKMQ (reference sequence). The CDR3 has 15 residues. The chain's CDR3 is CASSSGLAGYDEQFF. The CDR3 DNA reads as TGTGCCAGCAGCAGCGGACTAGCGGGCTATGATGAGCAGTTCTTC.

J is TRBJ2-3 and V is TRBV6-2 or TRBV6-3, with 8 bases fitting TRBD2. Germline trimming cut 6 bases from V and 0 bases from J; bases unmatched to any gene: 14. The CDR3 consists of 18 residues. Per germline, CDR1 MNHEY and CDR2 SVGEGT. In DNA, the CDR3 is TGTGCCAGCAGCGGACGTTTCGGGACTAGTTTGAGCACAGATACGCAGTATTTT. Translating gives CASSGRFGTSLSTDTQYF.

The J gene is TRBJ2-5, the V gene TRBV6-1, with D possibly TRBD2 on 5 matching bases. The CDR3 is 13 residues long. Trimming cost V 9 bases and J 3 bases, with 14 bases left between them. Looked up from germline, CDR1 is MNHNS and CDR2 is SASEGT. CDR3 loop: CASTLGGKETQYF. CDR3 nucleotide sequence: TGTGCCAGTACCCTCGGAGGAAAAGAGACCCAGTACTTC.

This chain uses TRBV5-6 with TRBJ1-6; D ambiguous. Trimming took 2 bases from V and 7 from J, leaving 16 bases between them. Germline assignment: CDR1 SGHDT and CDR2 YYEEEE. The length of the CDR3 is 16 residues. The CDR3 sequence is CASSLLTLPSNSPLHF. The CDR3 region has the DNA TGTGCCAGCAGCTTATTGACACTCCCATCGAATTCACCCCTCCACTTT.

The gene calls are TRBV24-1 and TRBJ2-1; 9 positions agree with TRBD1. The CDR3 has 16 amino acids. V dropped 2 bases and J dropped 9; count of bases not matched to a gene: 10. CDR1 is KGHDR, CDR2 SFDVKD, per germline. The CDR3 nucleotides are TGTGCCACCAGTGATTCCCTCCGGGACAGGGCCGGTGAGCAGTTCTTC. Protein: CATSDSLRDRAGEQFF.

This chain uses TRBV18 with TRBJ2-5; the D is unclear. The CDR3 length is 13 residues. Trimming took off 3 bases at V and 3 bases at J, with 8 bases between the two ends. In germline, CDR1 is KGHSH, CDR2 LQKENI. The CDR3 sequence: CASSPRGKETQYF. In DNA form, the CDR3 reads TGTGCCAGCTCACCCAGAGGAAAAGAGACCCAGTACTTC. Combining the CDR3 with reference TRBV18 and TRBJ2-5 gives the whole variable domain NAGVMQNPRHLVRRRGQEARLRCSPMKGHSHVYWYRQLPEEGLKFMVYLQKENIIDESGMPKERFSAEFPKEGPSILRIQQVVRGDSAAYFCASSPRGKETQYFGPGTRLLVL.

Points on this clonotype: The junction differs from germline at one of its ends, possibly a read error. The chain links TRBV7-7 to TRBJ2-1; 9 bases fit TRBD1. The CDR3 is made up of 14 amino acids. From germline, CDR1 is SSHAT and CDR2 FNYEAQ (reference sequence). CDR3 loop: CASSFDRGVGEQFF. The CDR3, as DNA: TGTGCTAGCAGCTTTGACAGGGGGGTCGGTGAGCAGTTCTTC.

This clonotype has a handful of counts. The CDR3 DNA follows: TGCGCCAGCAGCGGGGGAGACAGGCTTATAACCTACGAGCAGTACTTC. Translating gives CASSGGDRLITYEQYF. V usage is TRBV5-1 and J usage is TRBJ2-7; possibly TRBD1 for D (6 bases). Per the germline V gene, CDR1 is SGHRS and CDR2 is YFSETQ. This CDR3 comprises 16 residues. The V gene lost 4 bases and the J gene lost 2 bases, with 19 bases spanning the gap. The whole variable domain, filled in from reference TRBV5-1 and TRBJ2-7, reads KAGVTQTPRYLIKTRGQQVTLSCSPISGHRSVSWYQQTPGQGLQFLFEYFSETQRNKGNFPGRFSGRQFSNSRSEMNVSTLELGDSALYLCASSGGDRLITYEQYFGPGTRLTVT.

V gene TRBV4-1 combines with J gene TRBJ1-2; 7 nucleotides line up with TRBD1. This CDR3 contains 15 residues. Losses at the gene ends were 1 base for V and 8 bases for J; bases not matched to a gene: 10. Germline values: CDR1 MGHRA, CDR2 YSYEKL. The CDR3 sequence: CASSQVAQGRGGYTF. The CDR3 nucleotides read TGCGCCAGCAGCCAAGTAGCACAGGGGAGAGGAGGCTACACCTTC.

In its sample, this clonotype was seen a few times. V gene TRBV6-2 or TRBV6-3 combines with J gene TRBJ2-1; D assignment may be TRBD1 or TRBD2 (5 bases each). The germline V gene has CDR1 MNHEY and CDR2 SVGEGT. This CDR3 has 11 amino acids. The CDR3 here is CALGTLNEQFF. The CDR3, as DNA: TGTGCATTGGGGACCCTCAATGAGCAGTTCTTC.

V usage is TRBV5-1 and J usage is TRBJ1-2; the D gene is possibly TRBD1 (5 bases). V was pared by 0 bases and J by 4 bases, with 13 bases between. CDR3 length equals 15 residues. Germline CDR1 reads SGHRS; CDR2 reads YFSETQ. The CDR3 is CASSLEPGKGYGYTF. CDR3 in DNA: TGCGCCAGCAGCTTGGAGCCAGGGAAGGGCTATGGCTACACCTTC.

A few counts support this clonotype. CDR3 sequence reads: CASSLRDSSSSLTDTQYF. DNA of the CDR3: TGTGCCAGCAGCTTGAGGGACAGTTCTTCGTCCCTCACAGATACGCAGTATTTT. The chain has TRBV5-5 and TRBJ2-3; 7 bases fit TRBD1. The germline V gene has CDR1 SGHKS and CDR2 YYEKEE (reference sequence). V was clipped by 1 base and J by 2 bases; unmatched bases: 13. The length of the CDR3 is 18 residues. The full variable domain, in which reference TRBV5-5 and TRBJ2-3 provide the parts outside the CDR3, is DAGVTQSPTHLIKTRGQQVTLRCSPISGHKSVSWYQQVLGQGPQFIFQYYEKEERGRGNFPDRFSARQFPNYSSELNVNALLLGDSALYLCASSLRDSSSSLTDTQYFGPGTRLTVL.

V is TRBV12-3 or TRBV12-4 and J is TRBJ2-1; 9 bases align to TRBD2. V gave up 7 bases and J gave up 4 bases; unmatched junction bases: 11. The CDR3 sequence is 16 residues long. As DNA, the CDR3 is TGTGCCAGCACCGCGTTAGCGGGAGACATATACAATGAGCAGTTCTTC. This sequence encodes CASTALAGDIYNEQFF.